Following are 17 T cell receptor beta chains from one sample sequenced in a study of T-cell reconstitution after alpha-beta-depleted transplantation in children. A TCRbeta library incorporating unique molecular identifiers was prepared. MiXCR, run by TCRdb on the PCR reads, gives a single entry per CDR3 protein. The repertoire holds over 200,000 distinct CDR3 sequences, roughly 15% seen once, with around 44% in the top ten. Sequences were derived from PBMCs, mostly from graft donor cells, sampled 360 days after TCRalphabeta/CD19-depleted stem cell transplant. The receptors derive from a male patient aged 2-10 years who had a stem cell transplant for acute lymphoblastic leukemia, so the T cells may come from the graft donor.

This clonotype has more than one count but fewer than ten. The rearrangement joins TRBV11-2 to TRBJ1-2; TRBD1 matches 7 bases. Germline values: CDR1 SGHAT, CDR2 FQNNGV. After removal of 0 bases from V and 8 bases from J, the junction contained 6 bases not matched to a gene. The CDR3 has 14 amino acids. The CDR3 spells CASSLDRRQGGYTF. CDR3 DNA: TGTGCCAGCAGCTTAGATCGAAGACAGGGCGGCTACACCTTC.

This clonotype has just a few counts. The chain joins TRBV7-9 to TRBJ2-4; possible D gene TRBD1, 6 bases. V lost 8 bases and J lost 13, with 12 bases in between. Germline V CDR1 and CDR2: SEHNR, FQNEAQ (reference sequence). CDR3 length: 10 amino acids. The CDR3 coding sequence is TGTGCCAGCTTGCCGGGACAACAGTACTTC. Translating gives CASLPGQQYF.

This clonotype was recorded many times. The chain joins TRBV29-1 to TRBJ2-5; 11 nucleotides agree with TRBD1. Trimming took 0 bases from V and 5 from J; bases not matched to a gene: 11. The CDR3 length is 17 residues. CDR1 and CDR2 from the germline V gene are SQVTM and ANQGSEA. The CDR3 DNA is TGCAGCGTTGAAGATCAGATAGGACAGGGGGCTGGGGAGACCCAGTACTTC. Translation gives CSVEDQIGQGAGETQYF.

The chain uses TRBV4-1 and TRBJ1-2, with D perhaps matching TRBD1 (6 bases). Per germline, CDR1 MGHRA and CDR2 YSYEKL. Trimming removed 3 bases from V and 5 bases from J, with 10 bases in between. The CDR3 spans 13 residues. In nucleotides, the CDR3 is TGCGCCAGCAGCCAGCCTACAGGGTATGGCTACACCTTC. The encoded protein is CASSQPTGYGYTF.

This clonotype was counted a few times. Here the CDR3 DNA reads TGTGCCAGCAGTGGAGCGAACACTGAAGCTTTCTTT. Translating gives CASSGANTEAFF. The V gene is TRBV2, the J gene TRBJ1-1, with no clear D. Germline-derived CDR1 and CDR2 are SNHLY and FYNNEI. Trimming left V 4 bases short and J 1 base short, with 4 bases between. This CDR3 has 12 amino acids.

This clonotype was counted only a few times. The rearrangement uses TRBV20-1 and TRBJ2-3; a possible D gene is TRBD2 (5 bases). Germline values: CDR1 DFQATT, CDR2 SNEGSKA (reference sequence). The CDR3 contains 12 residues. Trimming removed 8 bases at V and 4 bases at J, with 13 bases between. The CDR3 protein is CSPKRGPDTQYF. CDR3 sequence (DNA): TGCAGTCCTAAGAGAGGGCCAGATACGCAGTATTTT.

CDR3 sequence (DNA): TGTGCCAGCAGTCTCCGCGGGACCGTTGACTATGGCTACACCTTC. This encodes CASSLRGTVDYGYTF. This chain uses TRBV12-3 or TRBV12-4 with TRBJ1-2; a possible D gene is TRBD1 (5 bases). This CDR3 has 15 amino acids. Trimming took 5 bases from V and 3 from J, leaving 16 bases between them.

The genes are TRBV18 and TRBJ2-7; D uncertain. V was cut by 0 bases and J by 9 bases, with 18 bases left in between. CDR3 length: 15 amino acids. Germline V gene data show CDR1 as KGHSH and CDR2 as LQKENI. The CDR3 sequence: CASSPPDGQLTMQYF. The CDR3 DNA follows: TGTGCCAGCTCACCACCGGATGGGCAACTTACGATGCAGTACTTC. Variable domain in full (rest from reference TRBV18 and TRBJ2-7): NAGVMQNPRHLVRRRGQEARLRCSPMKGHSHVYWYRQLPEEGLKFMVYLQKENIIDESGMPKERFSAEFPKEGPSILRIQQVVRGDSAAYFCASSPPDGQLTMQYFGPGTRLTVT.

The chain combines TRBV12-3 or TRBV12-4 with TRBJ2-7; TRBD2 aligns across 8 bases. The CDR3 has 15 residues. Losses at the gene ends were 6 bases for V and 1 base for J; bases not matched to a gene: 8. The CDR3 sequence is CASSPSPGGSYEQYF. In DNA form, the CDR3 reads TGTGCCAGCAGCCCCAGCCCGGGAGGGTCCTACGAGCAGTACTTC.

A few counts support this clonotype. The chain recombines TRBV29-1 with TRBJ2-7; either TRBD1 or TRBD2 may fit D (5 bases each). Germline assignment: CDR1 SQVTM and CDR2 ANQGSEA. Trimming cost V 4 bases and J 2 bases, with 9 bases left between them. This CDR3 comprises 12 residues. The CDR3 DNA is TGCAGCGTTGGAGGGGAGACCTACGAGCAGTACTTC. The encoded protein is CSVGGETYEQYF.

The V and J genes are TRBV11-2 and TRBJ2-7, with TRBD2 as a possible D gene (5 bases). V shed 5 bases and J shed 0 bases, with 17 bases lying between them. The CDR3 consists of 16 residues. Germline values: CDR1 SGHAT, CDR2 FQNNGV. In DNA, the CDR3 is TGTGCCAGCAGCCCCCCCTTGAGGGTAAGCTCCTACGAGCAGTACTTC. It specifies CASSPPLRVSSYEQYF. Combining the CDR3 with reference TRBV11-2 and TRBJ2-7 gives the whole variable domain EAGVAQSPRYKIIEKRQSVAFWCNPISGHATLYWYQQILGQGPKLLIQFQNNGVVDDSQLPKDRFSAERLKGVDSTLKIQPAKLEDSAVYLCASSPPLRVSSYEQYFGPGTRLTVT.

This chain joins TRBV7-2 and TRBJ2-1; D may be TRBD2 (5 bases). The germline V and J ends were trimmed by 5 bases and 4 bases, with 15 bases remaining between them. This CDR3 is built from 15 residues. Germline CDR1 reads SGHTA; CDR2 reads FQGNSA. This CDR3 is CASSRDAAVYNEQFF. The CDR3, as DNA: TGTGCCAGCAGCCGAGACGCAGCGGTTTACAATGAGCAGTTCTTC. Full variable domain (outside the CDR3, taken from reference TRBV7-2 and TRBJ2-1): GAGVSQSPSNKVTEKGKDVELRCDPISGHTALYWYRQSLGQGLEFLIYFQGNSAPDKSGLPSDRFSAERTGGSVSTLTIQRTQQEDSAVYLCASSRDAAVYNEQFFGPGTRLTVL.

The chain joins TRBV5-6 to TRBJ1-2; D gene uncertain. The CDR3 is made up of 15 amino acids. V shed 2 bases and J shed 0 bases, with 11 bases lying between them. Germline CDR1 SGHDT, CDR2 YYEEEE. The CDR3 region is CASSFTTVTNYGYTF. Written as DNA, the CDR3 is TGTGCCAGCAGCTTCACAACGGTTACTAACTATGGCTACACCTTC.

The chain employs TRBV7-9 and TRBJ1-3; D is possibly TRBD1 (5 bases). Looked up from germline, CDR1 is SEHNR and CDR2 is FQNEAQ (reference sequence). This CDR3 contains 17 residues. Trimming pared 5 bases from V and 0 bases from J, leaving 17 bases between. This chain's CDR3 is CASSTWDGGVSGNTIYF. CDR3 nucleotide sequence: TGTGCCAGCAGCACCTGGGACGGTGGGGTCTCTGGAAACACCATATATTTT.

This clonotype was seen more than once but under ten times. The chain employs TRBV6-5 and TRBJ2-2; TRBD2 might be the D (5 bases). V lost 2 bases and J 9 bases, leaving 10 bases between the germline ends. This CDR3 spans 13 amino acids. Germline V gives CDR1 MNHEY, CDR2 SVGAGI. The CDR3 bases are TGTGCCAGCAGTTACCTTTCGGGATGGGAGCTGTTTTTT. Translation gives CASSYLSGWELFF.

The V call is TRBV12-3 or TRBV12-4, the J call TRBJ1-2, with 7 bases identical to TRBD1. The CDR3 covers 16 residues. Trimming took 6 bases from V and 2 from J; bases not matched to a gene: 12. The CDR3 DNA follows: TGTGCCAGCAGCGGAGTAGTGGGACAGCAAAACTATGGCTACACCTTC. Protein product: CASSGVVGQQNYGYTF.

This clonotype has a handful of counts. This chain uses TRBV5-1 with TRBJ2-7, with 7 bases fitting TRBD1. Per germline, CDR1 SGHRS and CDR2 YFSETQ. After removal of 0 bases from V and 5 bases from J, the junction contained 14 bases not matched to a gene. The CDR3 totals 17 residues. CDR3 region: CASSLGKRLQGVHEQYF. The CDR3 DNA is TGCGCCAGCAGCTTGGGCAAGAGGTTGCAGGGGGTCCACGAGCAGTACTTC.